The source of this T cell receptor beta chain is a study of shared clonotypes between healthy human individuals. TCRdb keeps only in-frame clones here, not all; method: immunoSEQ multiplex PCR. The data hold 2,500,000 or so clones, with approximately 93% observed a single time. Points on this clone: The antigen remains undetermined.

V was clipped by 1 base and J by 0 bases, with 6 bases between them. This CDR3 region has 14 residues. The V gene's germline CDR1 is MGHRA and CDR2 YSYEKL. Donors were Caucasian adults residing in Nashville, Tennessee, USA. Study observations and caveats: Among non-shared clonotypes, generation probabilities were lower than among those shared by all four donors.

The receptor was derived from a man younger than 35 in good health. Some clones in this sample may be carry-over from other donors' samples. This chain uses TRBV4-1 with TRBJ2-5; no clear D gene. Sequenced: naive CD4+ T cells from PBMCs. As for subset: CD45RA+ positively selected. CDR3 sequence reads: CASSQVRNQETQYF. The DNA for the CDR3 is TGCGCCAGCAGCCAAGTCCGGAACCAAGAGACCCAGTACTTC.